The rows below give T cell receptor beta chains drawn from one sample of a study of T-cell memory formation after mild COVID-19. TCRdb fed the 5' RACE reads into MiXCR, producing one record per CDR3 protein. The sample yields around 450,000 distinct CDR3 sequences, over 15% seen once. Material for sequencing was PBMCs or a T cell subset sorted from them (not recorded which). These TCRs come from an adult woman who had mild COVID-19 (a few samples of this study predate the infection). Cell type and time point are not known. CDR3s include the opening cysteine and the closing phenylalanine or tryptophan. D genes are given only for firm matches. Size values are once, few and many counts, or a class for expanded clones, and some rows have none.

CASSFLSEQETQYF | TGTGCCAGCAGCTTCCTCTCGGAGCAAGAGACCCAGTACTTC | - | TRBV5-5 | - | TRBJ2-5
CASSLVHLGVDEQYF | TGCGCCAGCAGCTTGGTCCACCTCGGCGTCGACGAGCAGTACTTC | - | TRBV5-1 | - | TRBJ2-7
CASRPRDRGNQPQHF | TGTGCCAGCAGACCCCGGGACAGGGGCAATCAGCCCCAGCATTTT | few | TRBV6-5 | TRBD1 | TRBJ1-5
CASSLGQSGRPANTGELFF | TGTGCCAGCAGTTTAGGCCAAAGCGGGAGGCCCGCGAACACCGGGGAGCTGTTTTTT | - | TRBV12-3/TRBV12-4 | TRBD2 | TRBJ2-2
CATSREGGGYEQYF | TGTGCCACCAGCAGAGAAGGGGGCGGGTACGAGCAGTACTTC | few | TRBV15 | TRBD1 | TRBJ2-7
CASSQEGKQPNQPQHF | TGTGCCAGCAGCCAAGAGGGGAAGCAGCCAAATCAGCCCCAGCATTTT | few | TRBV4-2 | - | TRBJ1-5
CASSLKKGYGRYSGTGELFF | TGTGCCAGCAGCTTAAAGAAAGGCTACGGGAGGTATTCGGGCACCGGGGAGCTGTTTTTT | - | TRBV7-3 | TRBD2 | TRBJ2-2
CASSPVGSGNQPQHF | TGTGCCAGCAGCCCCGTAGGTTCGGGGAATCAGCCCCAGCATTTT | few | TRBV12-3/TRBV12-4 | - | TRBJ1-5
CASSWTSGTGELFF | TGTGCCAGCAGTTGGACTAGCGGAACCGGGGAGCTGTTTTTT | - | TRBV6-1 | TRBD2 | TRBJ2-2
CASSQAGTGSYGYTF | TGTGCCAGCAGCCAAGCCGGGACAGGGTCCTATGGCTACACCTTC | few | TRBV4-2 | TRBD1 | TRBJ1-2
CASSGRGPLYEQFF | TGTGCCAGCAGCGGGCGGGGCCCTTTATATGAGCAGTTCTTC | few | TRBV5-6 | - | TRBJ2-1
CASSYSIRRKETQYF | TGTGCCAGCAGTTACTCGATAAGGAGAAAAGAGACCCAGTACTTC | - | TRBV6-5 | - | TRBJ2-5
CASSQDGRGVTGANVLTF | TGCGCCAGCAGCCAAGACGGCCGAGGGGTTACTGGGGCCAACGTCCTGACTTTC | few | TRBV5-1 | - | TRBJ2-6
CASSLTWGQGDYGYTF | TGTGCCAGCAGTTTAACTTGGGGACAGGGCGACTATGGCTACACCTTC | few | TRBV12-3/TRBV12-4 | TRBD1 | TRBJ1-2
CASSLAAKRSVALYEQYF | TGTGCCAGCAGCTTGGCGGCGAAGAGGTCGGTGGCACTCTACGAGCAGTACTTC | many | TRBV5-4 | - | TRBJ2-7
CASSLDFQISGANVLTF | TGCGCCAGCAGCTTGGATTTCCAGATCTCTGGGGCCAACGTCCTGACTTTC | - | TRBV5-1 | - | TRBJ2-6
CASSGTSGGTYEQYF | TGTGCCAGCAGTGGCACTAGCGGGGGCACCTACGAGCAGTACTTC | - | TRBV2 | TRBD2 | TRBJ2-7
CASSADLKGTEAFF | TGTGCCAGCAGTGCTGATTTGAAGGGGACTGAAGCTTTCTTT | many | TRBV12-3/TRBV12-4 | - | TRBJ1-1
CASSSLAGESSYEQYF | TGTGCCAGCAGTTCACTAGCGGGAGAAAGCTCCTACGAGCAGTACTTC | few | TRBV6-6 | TRBD2 | TRBJ2-7
CASSILDSTYEQYF | TGTGCCAGTAGTATCTTGGACAGTACCTACGAGCAGTACTTC | - | TRBV19 | - | TRBJ2-7
CASRRDLNYGYTF | TGTGCCAGCAGAAGGGACTTAAACTATGGCTACACCTTC | many | TRBV12-3/TRBV12-4 | - | TRBJ1-2
CASSSFLGGPETQYF | TGTGCCAGCAGCTCGTTTCTCGGGGGGCCGGAGACCCAGTACTTC | - | TRBV7-8 | - | TRBJ2-5
CAISERGNTEAFF | TGTGCCATCAGTGAGCGGGGGAACACTGAAGCTTTCTTT | many | TRBV10-3 | - | TRBJ1-1
CASSFSVGLDNEQFF | TGCGCCAGCAGCTTCTCGGTCGGGCTAGACAATGAGCAGTTCTTC | few | TRBV5-1 | - | TRBJ2-1
CSARGGASGGEGPSEQYF | TGCAGTGCTAGAGGAGGGGCTAGCGGGGGGGAGGGTCCCTCCGAGCAGTACTTC | few | TRBV20-1 | TRBD2 | TRBJ2-7
CASSLARTGGAGGYTF | TGTGCCAGCAGCTTAGCGAGGACAGGGGGCGCTGGGGGCTACACCTTC | - | TRBV7-2 | TRBD1 | TRBJ1-2
CASSWATGRLRSGANVLTF | TGTGCCAGCAGCTGGGCAACAGGCCGACTTCGCTCTGGGGCCAACGTCCTGACTTTC | few | TRBV7-2 | - | TRBJ2-6
CASSLGVISYEQYF | TGTGCCAGCAGCTTAGGGGTAATCTCCTACGAGCAGTACTTC | few | TRBV5-6 | - | TRBJ2-7
CASSPRLASNTGELFF | TGTGCCAGCAGTCCCCGACTAGCGTCGAACACCGGGGAGCTGTTTTTT | - | TRBV12-3/TRBV12-4 | TRBD2 | TRBJ2-2
CAGGARGNTIYF | TGTGCTGGAGGGGCGAGGGGAAACACCATATATTTT | - | TRBV7-9 | - | TRBJ1-3
CASSPGLTNQPQHF | TGTGCCAGCTCACCTGGACTGACCAATCAGCCCCAGCATTTT | few | TRBV18 | - | TRBJ1-5
CSVAGQGDYGYTF | TGCAGCGTTGCTGGACAGGGTGACTATGGCTACACCTTC | - | TRBV29-1 | TRBD1 | TRBJ1-2
CATSDSAALGSNQPQHF | TGTGCCACCAGTGATTCGGCCGCCCTGGGGAGCAATCAGCCCCAGCATTTT | - | TRBV24-1 | - | TRBJ1-5
CASSQELRGAYEQYF | TGTGCCAGCAGCCAAGAACTCCGGGGGGCCTACGAGCAGTACTTC | - | TRBV3-2 | - | TRBJ2-7
CASSSGPTSNYGYTF | TGTGCCAGCAGTTCAGGGCCTACTTCTAACTATGGCTACACCTTC | few | TRBV7-9 | - | TRBJ1-2
CASSSVQETQYF | TGTGCCAGCAGTTCGGTCCAAGAGACCCAGTACTTC | few | TRBV6-2/TRBV6-3 | - | TRBJ2-5
CASSQLGYEQYF | TGTGCCAGCAGCCAGTTGGGTTACGAGCAGTACTTC | many | TRBV16 | - | TRBJ2-7
CASSLDSQGTTQYF | TGTGCCAGCAGCTTAGATAGTCAGGGAACGACCCAGTACTTC | few | TRBV11-2 | - | TRBJ2-5
CASSTDRFYAGNTEAFF | TGTGCCAGTAGTACTGACAGGTTCTACGCGGGGAACACTGAAGCTTTCTTT | few | TRBV19 | - | TRBJ1-1
CASSFGGITYSYEQYF | TGTGCCAGCAGCTTTGGAGGGATCACCTACTCCTACGAGCAGTACTTC | - | TRBV7-9 | - | TRBJ2-7
CASSRRGEPYNEQFF | TGTGCCAGCAGCCGCAGGGGGGAGCCCTACAATGAGCAGTTCTTC | - | TRBV7-3 | - | TRBJ2-1
CASSSSAGGGDEQYF | TGCGCCAGCAGCTCATCGGCGGGAGGAGGGGACGAGCAGTACTTC | - | TRBV5-1 | TRBD2 | TRBJ2-7
CAWYTPRANYGYTF | TGTGCCTGGTACACTCCCAGGGCTAACTATGGCTACACCTTC | - | TRBV30 | - | TRBJ1-2
CASSQALQDGPQHF | TGCGCCAGCAGCCAAGCCCTCCAGGACGGGCCCCAGCATTTT | few | TRBV4-3 | - | TRBJ1-5
CASSYQVQGDEQYF | TGTGCCAGCAGTTACCAGGTACAAGGTGACGAGCAGTACTTC | - | TRBV6-6 | - | TRBJ2-7
CASSVTSGRRETQYF | TGTGCCAGCAGCGTCACTAGCGGGAGACGGGAGACCCAGTACTTC | - | TRBV9 | TRBD2 | TRBJ2-5
CATSDWGLAGQTDTQYF | TGTGCCACCAGTGATTGGGGACTAGCGGGACAGACAGATACGCAGTATTTT | - | TRBV24-1 | TRBD2 | TRBJ2-3
CASSGTSGSSYNEQFF | TGTGCCAGCAGCGGGACTAGCGGGAGCTCCTACAATGAGCAGTTCTTC | many | TRBV7-9 | TRBD2 | TRBJ2-1
CAIWDGISSYEQYF | TGTGCCATATGGGACGGTATTAGCTCCTACGAGCAGTACTTC | few | TRBV10-3 | - | TRBJ2-7
CASSLSQTNTGELFF | TGTGCCAGCAGCTTGTCACAGACGAACACCGGGGAGCTGTTTTTT | - | TRBV7-2 | - | TRBJ2-2